One and the same sample provided the 15 T cell receptor beta chains below, sequenced in a study of human T cells and chemical hapten exposure. TCRdb called the RACE reads again in MiXCR, with one record for every CDR3 protein. The repertoire holds roughly 380,000 distinct CDR3 sequences, with more than 4.5% as singletons. Sample time point: patch test 1, 2 weeks after DPC sensitization. Treatment reported: therapeutic diphenylcyclopropenone sensitization with weekly scalp DPC. The specimen comprised whole blood, sampled in connection with sensitization to the hapten diphenylcyclopropenone (DPC). The receptor set was obtained from a woman between 45 and 65 years old with alopecia areata. Some clones in this sample may be carry-over from other donors' samples.

This clonotype appeared many times. The genes are TRBV20-1 and TRBJ2-4; the match to TRBD1 covers 9 bases. V shed 0 bases, J shed 4 bases, and the junction held 4 bases outside the gene matches. The CDR3 consists of 15 residues. CDR1 and CDR2 (germline): DFQATT, SNEGSKA (reference sequence). CDR3 loop: CSARDTQGAKNIQYF. In DNA form, the CDR3 reads TGCAGTGCTAGAGATACACAGGGGGCTAAAAACATTCAGTACTTC.

This clonotype was counted at least ten times. The rearrangement uses TRBV20-1 and TRBJ2-4; D is possibly TRBD1 or TRBD2 (6 bases each). Germline V CDR1 and CDR2: DFQATT, SNEGSKA (reference sequence). CDR3 size: 14 residues. Trimming stripped 1 base from V and 7 bases from J, with 14 bases between. CDR3 protein: CSARATRRGNIQYF. The CDR3 DNA follows: TGCAGTGCTAGAGCTACAAGGAGGGGGAACATTCAGTACTTC.

The chain couples TRBV24-1 to TRBJ2-1; 10 bases match TRBD2. The V gene's germline CDR1 is KGHDR and CDR2 SFDVKD. The CDR3 length is 15 residues. V was clipped by 4 bases and J by 4 bases; unmatched bases: 3. The CDR3: CATSDILAGYNEQFF. The CDR3 nucleotides read TGTGCCACCAGTGACATACTAGCGGGATACAATGAGCAGTTCTTC.

Notes on this clonotype: This sequence may be a read error, since a much larger clone differs from it by one base. The chain links TRBV12-5 to TRBJ2-3, with D possibly being TRBD1 or TRBD2 (6 bases each). CDR1 and CDR2 from the germline V gene are LGHNT and FRNRAP. CDR3 length: 14 amino acids. The CDR3 region has the DNA TGTGCTAGTGTAAAAGGGGGAGGAACAGATATGCAGTATTTT. Protein product: CASVKGGGTDMQYF.

This clonotype was picked up a small number of times. The V and J genes are TRBV27 and TRBJ2-7; 7 nucleotides agree with TRBD1. Germline V CDR1 and CDR2: MNHEY, SMNVEV (reference sequence). CDR3 length equals 15 residues. With V trimmed by 3 bases and J by 2 bases, 7 bases remained unmatched. The CDR3 nucleotides are TGTGCCAGCAGTTTCGTACCAGGGGGTACCTACGAGCAGTACTTC. Its translation is CASSFVPGGTYEQYF.

This clonotype occurred many times. V is TRBV5-1 and J is TRBJ1-5, with TRBD1 matching over 7 bases. There are 14 residues in the CDR3. The V gene's germline CDR1 is SGHRS and CDR2 YFSETQ. With V trimmed by 0 bases and J by 5 bases, 2 bases remained unmatched. CDR3 sequence: CASSLEGGDQPQHF. The CDR3 nucleotides read TGCGCCAGCAGCTTGGAAGGGGGCGATCAGCCCCAGCATTTT.

This clonotype was observed at least ten times. The chain couples TRBV15 to TRBJ2-1; D unresolved. The V gene lost 1 base and the J gene lost 4 bases, with 11 bases spanning the gap. Germline V gives CDR1 LNHNV, CDR2 YYDKDF (reference sequence). The CDR3 contains 15 residues. The CDR3 nucleotides are TGTGCCACCAGCAGAGGGGCAGCTGGTTACAATGAGCAGTTCTTC. It specifies CATSRGAAGYNEQFF.

This clonotype showed up many times. This sequence joins TRBV7-2 and TRBJ1-5; D is unresolved. CDR1 is SGHTA and CDR2 is FQGNSA in the germline V gene. V was trimmed by 5 bases and J by 7 bases, leaving 9 bases between them. The CDR3 totals 12 residues. CDR3 DNA: TGTGCCAGCAGCATCGGAGGCCAGCCCCAGCATTTT. This encodes CASSIGGQPQHF.

The table lists this clonotype with many counts. The rearrangement uses TRBV7-2 and TRBJ1-1; D possibly corresponds to TRBD1 (5 bases). V lost 1 base to trimming and J lost 1 base, with 13 bases between them. The V gene's germline CDR1 is SGHTA and CDR2 FQGNSA. The CDR3 runs 16 residues. The CDR3 reads CASSLDPGRTNTEAFF. In nucleotides, the CDR3 is TGTGCCAGCAGCTTAGACCCGGGACGGACGAACACTGAAGCTTTCTTT.

The chain employs TRBV20-1 and TRBJ1-1, with D unresolved. Per germline, CDR1 DFQATT and CDR2 SNEGSKA (reference sequence). CDR3 size: 14 residues. The V end lost 0 bases, the J end lost 4 bases, and 12 bases lay between the germline ends. CDR3 loop: CSARELSVGTEAFF. CDR3 nucleotides: TGCAGTGCTAGAGAACTGAGTGTGGGCACTGAAGCTTTCTTT.

This clonotype was observed many times. The rearrangement joins TRBV2 to TRBJ1-1, with D perhaps matching TRBD1 (6 bases). CDR3 length: 15 residues. V lost 7 bases and J lost 0, with 15 bases in between. Germline values: CDR1 SNHLY, CDR2 FYNNEI. The CDR3, as DNA: TGTGCCAGCACTGACACGGGACACCTGAACACTGAAGCTTTCTTT. It translates to CASTDTGHLNTEAFF.

The chain links TRBV28 to TRBJ2-7, with D tentatively TRBD2 (5 bases). Trimming took off 6 bases at V and 6 bases at J, with 9 bases between the two ends. The length of the CDR3 is 11 residues. CDR1 is MDHEN and CDR2 is SYDVKM in the germline V gene. CDR3 in DNA: TGTGCCAGCAGCTATGAGGGCGAGCAGTACTTC. Translated: CASSYEGEQYF.

CDR3 bases: TGTGCCAGCAGTTCCCTGGGCAGGGGCGATAATTCACCCCTCCACTTT. Translated: CASSSLGRGDNSPLHF. J is TRBJ1-6 and V is TRBV28, with D possibly being TRBD1 (6 bases). This CDR3 has 16 residues. Germline loops: CDR1 MDHEN, CDR2 SYDVKM. V shed 4 bases and J shed 5 bases, with 15 bases lying between them.

There are many counts of this clonotype. The chain joins TRBV7-9 to TRBJ2-3; TRBD2 matches 7 bases. Per the germline V gene, CDR1 is SEHNR and CDR2 is FQNEAQ (reference sequence). CDR3 size: 15 residues. Trimming at V came to 11 bases and at J to 2 bases, leaving 13 bases not matched to a gene. The CDR3 region has the DNA TGTGCCTGGGGGAGCGGGGTCTCGCTCACAGATACGCAGTATTTT. It encodes CAWGSGVSLTDTQYF.

This clonotype was found a few times. The chain joins TRBV27 to TRBJ2-1; the match to TRBD2 covers 7 bases. After removal of 3 bases from V and 9 bases from J, the junction contained 11 bases not matched to a gene. The CDR3 sequence is 15 residues long. The germline V gene has CDR1 MNHEY and CDR2 SMNVEV (reference sequence). This CDR3 is CASSLASGRLAEQFF. Here the CDR3 DNA reads TGTGCCAGCAGTTTGGCTAGCGGTCGGTTGGCTGAGCAGTTCTTC.